The present entry profiles one T cell receptor beta chain with its context. Its cognate antigen has yet to be identified. No qualities accompany the bases; no much larger clone lies one base away. From the cysteine up to the phenylalanine, the CDR3 has a length of 13 residues. Solely the CDR3 DNA is kept, with 39 bases framed from the first base. V gives up 5 bases and J gives up 4 bases, and the segment between their germline ends measures 11 bases. CDR1 is given as MNHEY and CDR2 as SMNVEV, both from the germline V gene (reference sequence). These data are taken from a study of cytomegalovirus exposure and HLA in healthy donors (dated by TCRdb to 2017 to 2019). About the investigation overall: According to an earlier analysis of 587 of the donors, about 190 million T cells yielded 100 million or so unique TCR beta sequences and 276 Gb of sequence data. In the later analysis, no new phenotypic data were used to find candidate immune exposures; instead, reliance was placed on TCR beta sequences and their occurrence across donors. In a later genetic analysis, genome-wide SNP genotypes for 398 of the 666 donors were used, and that subset was treated as a discovery cohort. HLA typing included class I and class II loci at four-digit resolution. A later analysis re-analyzed previously published TCR beta repertoires from several hundred donors and added high-resolution HLA genotyping to study TCR occurrence patterns. The study combined high-throughput TCR immunosequencing, statistical association of individual TCRs with disease status, and machine learning to predict cytomegalovirus infection status. Approximately 310 gigabases of sequencing data and 75 million to 85 million unique TCR sequences made up an early release that covered under 750 HLA-typed donors. Donor age, sex, ethnicity and CMV serostatus were collected together with the repertoire data. The aim of the study was to test whether cataloging public T cell receptors could identify signatures of past pathogen exposure. Because of strong linkage in the cohort, four to six DR-DQ haplotypes were treated as single units for association and clustering. The T cell repertoires of 670 or so subjects were profiled by immunosequencing and related to cytomegalovirus serostatus. A separate validation cohort of 100 to 150 different subjects was used in addition to the 666-subject first cohort. An earlier analysis of nearly 600 of the donors applied high-throughput TCR beta sequencing to assess whether each TCR beta V gene segment acted as functional or pseudogenic. The number of typed donors differed by locus: roughly 629-640 for A, B, C, DRB1 and DQB1; some 500 for DQA1; approximately 610 for DPA1; and approximately 450 for DPB1. Among around 400 genotyped donors of the cohort, an average of roughly 240,000 unique TCR beta nucleotide sequences were sequenced per donor, around 18% of them non-productive. Among the roughly 400 genotyped donors, approximately 77% belonged to the genetic ancestry cluster associated with self-reported Caucasian donors. All discovery cohort repertoires had been generated on a single sequencing platform. The research as a whole found: Several of the top co-occurrence clusters appeared to be linked to parvovirus B19, influenza, CMV and Epstein-Barr virus, according to a later analysis. The study gave a list of 150 to 200 TCR beta chains associated with cytomegalovirus. A later analysis found that most CMV-associated TCR beta chains appeared HLA-restricted, with HLA associations seemingly driven largely by CMV exposure. Because the 87-base-pair reads could not distinguish some IMGT-functional V segments, including TRBV6-2 and TRBV6-3, those segments were excluded. Correlated functional status among segregating V segments might reflect linkage disequilibrium, but an unknown experimental factor could not be ruled out. Assigning TCR associations to individual alleles was difficult when HLA alleles, especially DR and DQ, strongly co-occurred. In an earlier analysis of about 550 of the donors, most TCR beta V segments were observed in productive rearrangements about 90% or about 30% of the time, broadly matching IMGT annotations. Most TCR sequences were observed very rarely across donors, whereas some public TCRs were present in many individuals. A further reported finding was that TCR beta sequences accurately predicted the HLA-A and HLA-B alleles for most subjects in the first cohort. The classifier was reported to diagnose cytomegalovirus status with high specificity and sensitivity in both the original cohort and the validation cohort. An association between a missense DCLRE1C variant and V-gene and J-gene trimming of TCR beta chains was found in a later genetic analysis and replicated in an independent cohort. Because HLA typing was missing for some donors at each locus, association tests included only the typed subset. Because counts were too low, about 18 rarely observed V segments, including chromosome 9 orphons, were excluded from the earlier analysis of several hundred of the donors. Compared with equally common non-associated chains, HLA-associated TCR beta chains in a later analysis were more clonally expanded and had lower generation probabilities. The only immune exposure information available for the cohort was CMV serostatus. At a false discovery rate of 0.05, a later analysis linked 15,000 to 20,000 TCR beta sequences to specific HLA alleles. The authors suggested that the approach could potentially be generalized to other disease states and immunological phenotypes. This cohort had only TCR beta chains sequenced, and the lack of alpha or paired-chain data limited which features could be detected. The presence/absence analyses assumed that sequencing depth was roughly uniform across donors, and that assumption may not be true. In vitro tests confirmed that a few of the cytomegalovirus-associated TCR beta chains recognize cytomegalovirus antigens. According to a later genetic analysis, donors in an Asian-associated ancestry cluster had fewer N-insertions in productive TCRs than the approximately 700-donor mean. A group of highly shared sequence variants was considered likely to be a technical artifact of the sequencing pipeline. In a later analysis, the rate of TCR association differed among HLA loci, with DRB1 alleles having the most associated TCRs and HLA-C alleles having the fewest.

The cohort comprised 710 or so healthy bone marrow donors. At the time of sampling, all cohort members were nominally healthy, though unrecorded immune exposures were likely present. The donor was CMV seronegative and belonged to the group of 352 seronegative cohort members. A peripheral blood sample was provided by each donor, and peripheral blood mononuclear cells were used for TCR beta sequencing. The Qiagen DNeasy Blood Extraction Kit was used to extract genomic DNA from the blood cell samples. The method was the immunoSEQ multiplex PCR assay. A mixture of 60 forward primers for TCR Vbeta segments and 13 reverse primers for TCR Jbeta segments was used in the multiplex PCR. The CDR3 region of rearranged TCR beta genes was amplified from genomic DNA by a multiplex PCR assay. The amplified TCR beta libraries were sequenced on the Illumina HiSeq System as 87-base-pair reads. Per the source publication's procedure: A later analysis counted approximately 84 million unique TCR beta chains across the 550 to 800 repertoires, and 9 million to 14 million of these chains were shared by at least two donors. To remove PCR and sequencing errors, raw reads were error-corrected and collapsed into unique sequences using a nearest-neighbor algorithm that merged closely related sequences. To assign V, D and J gene segments, CDR3 sequences were aligned to IMGT reference sequences. For a sequence to be retained, a match of at least six nucleotides was required to both a V gene segment and a J gene segment. A rearrangement was called productive if the CDR3 had no stop codons and remained in frame with V and J, and every other rearrangement was called non-productive. CDR3 was defined by IMGT convention, running from the second conserved V-encoded cysteine to the conserved J-encoded phenylalanine. Sequences without an unambiguous match to a single V gene segment were excluded from the earlier analysis of 587 of the donors. In an earlier analysis of roughly 600 of the donors, a V segment was called functional when productive rearrangements were above 56.7%, and segregating when the standard deviation between donors exceeded 5%. A statistical classification framework was built for diagnosing cytomegalovirus status from the catalog of TCR beta chain sequences. In a later analysis, TCR nucleotide sequences were compared against IMGT/GENE-DB human TR gene sequences so that V and J genes could be assigned. The TCRdist pipeline was used in a later analysis to assign CDR3 sequences and most-parsimonious VDJ recombination scenarios. In a later analysis, each TCR beta chain was defined by its CDR3 amino acid sequence together with its V-gene family, and reads without a unique V-gene family were excluded. A later analysis removed roughly 590 highly shared, low-generation-probability nucleotide sequences to deal with suspected cross-contamination and a sequencing artifact. In a later analysis, a clonal expansion index was calculated for each public chain from normalized within-repertoire ranks of inferred template counts. In a later analysis, generation probabilities were computed using a VDJ recombination model fitted to out-of-frame rearrangements, and the results were checked against IGoR. A later analysis scored TCR-TCR, TCR-HLA and TCR-CMV co-occurrence with hypergeometric tests, applying a repertoire-size bias correction to TCR pairs. In a later analysis, false discovery rates were estimated by permuting HLA or CMV assignments 20 times. A later analysis grouped co-occurring TCRs with DBSCAN, adding TCRdist sequence similarity when clustering within HLA-allele-positive subsets. Repertoires with fewer than 30,000 or more than 120,000 public chains, plus five repertoires with anomalous nucleotide sharing, were excluded from co-occurrence clustering. The source is immuneACCESS, and TCRdb retained only in-frame sequences with V and J called. Part of the clones is not carried over; for the studies checked, unresolved V genes explain less than half of this, and the remainder is unexplained. The DNA was the basis for D and trimming; V, J and clone size are from that table. This sample holds approximately 150,000 clones; 77% were observed only once. 1.5% to 2% of the sample is held by the ten biggest clonotypes.

The receptor's source is a female donor in good health and CMV-seronegative. The sequence links TRBV27 to TRBJ1-2; the best D guess is TRBD1, with 6 bases matching. What was sequenced was PBMCs. The CDR3 in this case is CASSPSRGYGYTF. The DNA sequence is given as TGTGCCAGCAGTCCCTCCAGGGGCTATGGCTACACCTTC.